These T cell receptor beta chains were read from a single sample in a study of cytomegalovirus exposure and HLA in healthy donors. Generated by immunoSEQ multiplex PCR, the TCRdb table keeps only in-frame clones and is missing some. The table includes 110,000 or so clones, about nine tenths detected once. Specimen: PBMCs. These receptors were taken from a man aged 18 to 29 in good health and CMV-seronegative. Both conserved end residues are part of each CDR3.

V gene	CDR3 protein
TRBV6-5	CASSYGQGNTEAFF
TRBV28	CASSPGDRERNTIYF
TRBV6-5	CASSFQRGTGELFF
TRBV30	CAWKTGGGSPLHF
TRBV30	CAWTLDRGQETQYF
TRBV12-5	CASGLQEGPGEKLFF
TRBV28	CASIPGTSGLNEQFF
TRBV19	CASRPRDRNFHEAFF
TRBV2	CASSDLGSQDTQYF
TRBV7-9	CASRLPGTQDTEAFF
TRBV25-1	CASSARGTANYGYTF
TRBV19	CASSQTGAYEQYF
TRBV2	CASVGGGNYEQYF
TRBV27	CASRGDRGSVTVNEQFF
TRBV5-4	CASSLVFGTGEAFF
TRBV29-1	CSVGEGQGVGGEQYF
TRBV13	CASSFGTGSNEKLFF
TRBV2	CASSEGFGGYGYTF
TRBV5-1	CASGESTRNSPLHF
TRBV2	CASSELGHPNTEAFF
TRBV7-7	CASSPGLAGADTQYF
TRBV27	CASSLLWGRGYGYTF
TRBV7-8	CASSPQGSPSYEQYF
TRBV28	CASDFRGTGTGELFF
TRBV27	CASSLSGTGDQPQHF
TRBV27	CASRPNLRGRGEQYF
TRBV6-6	CASRERQSNQPQHF
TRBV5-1	CASSLDSNYGYTF
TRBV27	CASSFREMGNTEAFF
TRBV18	CASSAGTGELFF
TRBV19	CASSIGSGNPYEQYF
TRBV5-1	CASSFSVIMPYSNQPQHF
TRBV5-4	CASSVDRGYTEAFF